This is a list of T cell receptor beta chains from one sample in a study of blood T cell repertoires in COVID-19. The table came from immunoSEQ multiplex PCR; TCRdb's copy has only in-frame clones and leaves some out. The sample has roughly 84,000 clones; roughly 75% are singletons. Sequenced sample: peripheral blood. Receptors were obtained from a woman in her forties or fifties with acute or convalescent COVID-19. Each CDR3 is given with its conserved first and last residue. Clone size is shown for a subset of rows, as once, few, many or a class of expanded clone.

clone size: -
V gene: TRBV11-2
CDR3 protein: CASSLTVADTQYF

clone size: -
V gene: TRBV4-1
CDR3 protein: CASSLERRGNGYTF

clone size: -
V gene: TRBV20-1
CDR3 protein: CSASRQGVGYTF

clone size: -
V gene: TRBV6-5
CDR3 protein: CASRGDNDYGYTF

clone size: -
V gene: TRBV6-5
CDR3 protein: CASSRDITLNTEAFF

clone size: -
V gene: TRBV30
CDR3 protein: CAWRPQGNTEAFF

clone size: -
V gene: TRBV5-1
CDR3 protein: CASSLLGTGNEVAFF

clone size: few
V gene: TRBV6-1
CDR3 protein: CASSERVRAFF

clone size: -
V gene: TRBV9
CDR3 protein: CASSVGGVFYEQYF

clone size: -
V gene: TRBV6-6
CDR3 protein: CASSSRQSYQPQHF

clone size: once
V gene: TRBV4-2
CDR3 protein: CASSPQGQGDEKLFF

clone size: -
V gene: TRBV7-2
CDR3 protein: CASSYGGTGNTIYF

clone size: -
V gene: TRBV30
CDR3 protein: CAWSKEGTDGYTF

clone size: once
V gene: TRBV7-2
CDR3 protein: CASSLGTGYGYTF

clone size: -
V gene: TRBV7-9
CDR3 protein: CASSPRGAEAFF

clone size: -
V gene: TRBV6-5
CDR3 protein: CASSSNYNSYNEQFF

clone size: few
V gene: TRBV7-8
CDR3 protein: CASSRGTLRGNQPQHF

clone size: -
V gene: TRBV5-1
CDR3 protein: CASSLAILAGRYNEQFF

clone size: -
V gene: TRBV4-2
CDR3 protein: CASSQVGQKFYGYTF

clone size: few
V gene: TRBV2
CDR3 protein: CASSHPFPAGGKSSYNSPLHF

clone size: -
V gene: TRBV19
CDR3 protein: CASSIDLRGRGAEAFF

clone size: once
V gene: TRBV13
CDR3 protein: CASSSRGQKNTEAFF